The sequence of this T cell receptor (beta chain) was determined in a study of identical twins. The table lists this clonotype with a few counts. Germline CDR1 and CDR2: MNHNY and SVGAGI (reference sequence). The V gene lost 5 bases and the J gene lost 5 bases, with 12 bases spanning the gap. This CDR3 has 13 amino acids. Template switching (which added a universal primer site) was used, and cDNA carried unique molecular identifiers. From the 5' RACE reads, TCRdb called clonotypes with MiXCR, one entry per CDR3 protein. The sample carries 200,000 to 250,000 distinct CDR3 sequences, around 15% recorded once.

The receptor's source is a woman younger than 35 in good health. Source material: memory (CD45RO+) T cells sorted from blood. This rearrangement joins TRBV6-6 to TRBJ1-2; tentative D call: TRBD1 (6 bases). CDR3 bases: TGTGCCAGCAGTGACCGAGGGGGTTATGGCTACACCTTC. It is translated as CASSDRGGYGYTF.